A single sample is the source of the 25 T cell receptor beta chains below, sequenced in a study of blood T cells in healthy people across ages. For the second PCR, which ran for 7 to 11 cycles, a sample-barcoded 5' primer and a J-beta primer mix were used. TCRdb re-called the 5' RACE reads with MiXCR, one entry per CDR3 protein. The table has about 970,000 distinct CDR3 sequences, approximately 50% seen once. Material for sequencing was blood. Every receptor here comes from a woman aged 55-69 years in good health.

This clonotype was detected a few times. The rearrangement links TRBV9 to TRBJ2-7; 8 nucleotides agree with TRBD1. There are 14 residues in the CDR3. Germline CDR1 and CDR2: SGDLS and YYNGEE. With V trimmed by 3 bases and J by 8 bases, 10 bases remained unmatched. CDR3 in DNA: TGTGCCAGCAGCGCCACCGGACAGGGCGAGAAGCAGTACTTC. It codes for CASSATGQGEKQYF.

This clonotype came up once. The chain recombines TRBV18 with TRBJ2-4, with D unclear. The DNA end lines up better with TRBJ2-5; the J call may be wrong. The germline V gene encodes CDR1 KGHSH and CDR2 LQKENI. This CDR3 is built from 14 residues. The CDR3 sequence is CASSPTSVGETQYF. CDR3 coding DNA: TGTGCCAGCTCACCAACGTCCGTGGGGGAGACCCAGTACTTC.

The J gene is TRBJ2-7, the V gene TRBV30, with TRBD2 matching over 9 bases. From germline, CDR1 is GTSNPN and CDR2 SVGIG (reference sequence). V lost 5 bases and J lost 5; bases outside the gene matches: 4. The CDR3 runs to 12 residues. The CDR3 region is CAWSAGGHEQYF. CDR3 DNA: TGTGCCTGGTCGGCGGGAGGGCACGAGCAGTACTTC. The variable domain in full, with the rest retrieved from reference TRBV30 and TRBJ2-7, is SQTIHQWPATLVQPVGSPLSLECTVEGTSNPNLYWYRQAAGRGLQLLFYSVGIGQISSEVPQNLSASRPQDRQFILSSKKLLLSDSGFYLCAWSAGGHEQYFGPGTRLTVT.

The chain recombines TRBV29-1 with TRBJ2-2; TRBD1 matches 7 bases. The CDR3 is made up of 14 amino acids. Germline lookup yields CDR1 SQVTM and CDR2 ANQGSEA. Trimming cost V 4 bases and J 5 bases; bases outside gene matches: 7. The CDR3 region has the DNA TGCAGCGTTGGGTCGGCAGGGGGTACCGGGGAGCTGTTTTTT. Protein: CSVGSAGGTGELFF.

The chain combines TRBV12-3 or TRBV12-4 with TRBJ2-4; D unresolved. V lost 3 bases and J lost 9, with 12 bases in between. The CDR3 sequence is 13 residues long. The CDR3 loop is CASSLARSGIQYF. CDR3 nucleotide sequence: TGTGCCAGCAGTTTGGCACGGTCGGGCATTCAGTACTTC.

This clonotype was detected a few times. The chain's CDR3 is CSARDRDPGGTDTQYF. The CDR3 nucleotides read TGCAGTGCTAGAGACCGGGACCCCGGTGGGACAGATACGCAGTATTTT. The J gene is TRBJ2-3, the V gene TRBV20-1; perhaps D is TRBD1 or TRBD2 (5 bases each). V was cut by 0 bases and J by 3 bases, with 16 bases left in between. CDR3 size: 16 residues. Germline lookup yields CDR1 DFQATT and CDR2 SNEGSKA (reference sequence).

This sequence joins TRBV29-1 and TRBJ2-5; D is perhaps TRBD2 (6 bases). Germline V gene data show CDR1 as SQVTM and CDR2 as ANQGSEA. Trimming cost V 3 bases and J 1 base, with 15 bases left between them. This CDR3 region has 15 residues. CDR3 protein: CSVDGIRGTQETQYF. As DNA, the CDR3 is TGCAGCGTTGATGGGATTCGGGGGACCCAAGAGACCCAGTACTTC.

This clonotype was found once. The J gene is TRBJ2-2, the V gene TRBV7-8, with 7 positions matching TRBD1. V was pared by 1 base and J by 5 bases, with 7 bases of the junction left unmatched. CDR1 is SGHVS, CDR2 FQNEAQ, per germline. The CDR3 sequence is 16 residues long. The CDR3 is CASSLESRTGTGELFF. For the CDR3, the DNA is TGTGCCAGCAGCTTAGAGTCCAGGACAGGAACCGGGGAGCTGTTTTTT.

V gene TRBV5-1 combines with J gene TRBJ2-3, with 10 bases aligning to TRBD2. This CDR3 is built from 16 residues. Germline V gene sequence: CDR1 SGHRS, CDR2 YFSETQ. V gave up 5 bases and J gave up 4 bases; unmatched junction bases: 10. The chain's CDR3 is CASSLAGTSVPDTQYF. CDR3 nucleotide sequence: TGCGCCAGCAGTTTAGCCGGGACTAGCGTCCCAGATACGCAGTATTTT.

Only a few counts were recorded for this clonotype. The V and J genes are TRBV12-3 or TRBV12-4 and TRBJ1-1, with D possibly TRBD1 on 5 matching bases. This CDR3 is 9 amino acids long. The CDR3 loop is CVTGGEAFF. The CDR3 bases are TGTGTCACCGGGGGGGAAGCTTTCTTT.

This clonotype was picked up a small number of times. The V gene is TRBV6-2 or TRBV6-3, the J gene TRBJ2-6; the D call may be TRBD1 or TRBD2 (6 bases each). V lost 5 bases and J lost 1, with 12 bases in between. The CDR3 extends over 16 amino acids. Germline V gives CDR1 MNHEY, CDR2 SVGEGT. CDR3 amino acids: CASSPRGLSGANVLTF. The CDR3 nucleotides are TGTGCCAGCAGTCCCCGGGGGCTATCTGGGGCCAACGTCCTGACTTTC.

This clonotype was observed a handful of times. The chain has TRBV3-1 and TRBJ2-5, with 9 bases fitting TRBD2. The DNA end favors TRBJ2-7, so the J call may be wrong. CDR3 length: 15 amino acids. CDR1 and CDR2 from the germline V gene are LGHDT and YNNKEL (reference sequence). CDR3 nucleotides: TGTGCCAGCAGCCAAGTATTTCTAGCGGGGTACGAGCAGTACTTC. It encodes CASSQVFLAGYEQYF.

The gene calls are TRBV3-1 and TRBJ2-7; D is ambiguous. V lost 1 base and J 12 bases, leaving 13 bases between the germline ends. Germline CDR1 LGHDT, CDR2 YNNKEL (reference sequence). CDR3 length: 12 residues. In DNA form, the CDR3 reads TGTGCCAGCAGCCAAGGGGCAGCCCGTCCGTACTTC. This codes for CASSQGAARPYF.

This chain joins TRBV4-3 and TRBJ1-6, with TRBD1 identical over 10 bases. Germline CDR1 is LGHNA and CDR2 is YSLEER. The CDR3 is 17 amino acids. V was clipped by 0 bases and J by 9 bases; unmatched bases: 8. CDR3 in amino acids: CASSQERQGALSSPLHF. In DNA form, the CDR3 reads TGCGCCAGCAGCCAAGAACGACAGGGGGCTCTTAGTTCACCCCTCCACTTT.

The rearrangement joins TRBV12-3 or TRBV12-4 to TRBJ1-2; D might be TRBD1 (6 bases). Trimming left V 6 bases short and J 6 bases short, with 17 bases between. This CDR3 is 14 amino acids long. CDR3 sequence: CASRRGGSLDGYTF. The CDR3 DNA reads as TGTGCCAGCAGACGTGGGGGCAGTCTGGATGGCTACACCTTC.

The chain combines TRBV20-1 with TRBJ2-7, with TRBD2 identical over 7 bases. Germline lookup yields CDR1 DFQATT and CDR2 SNEGSKA (reference sequence). This CDR3 has 12 amino acids. V trimming: 1 base; J trimming: 9 bases; junction bases outside the gene matches: 6. Written as DNA, the CDR3 is TGCAGTGCTAGAGTCCGGACTAGGGTGCAGTACTTC. Its protein product is CSARVRTRVQYF.

The chain combines TRBV12-3 or TRBV12-4 with TRBJ2-1; 8 bases agree with TRBD2. The CDR3 extends over 16 amino acids. V shed 4 bases, J shed 4 bases, and the junction held 9 bases outside the gene matches. The CDR3 loop is CASSSDLAGTYNEQFF. DNA for the CDR3: TGTGCCAGCAGTTCCGACCTAGCGGGCACTTACAATGAGCAGTTCTTC.

This chain connects TRBV15 to TRBJ1-2; the D is unclear. In germline, CDR1 is LNHNV, CDR2 YYDKDF (reference sequence). There are 15 residues in the CDR3. The V gene lost 0 bases and the J gene lost 6 bases, with 14 bases spanning the gap. CDR3 bases: TGTGCCACCAGCAGAGATCGAGCCCAGGTTCATGGCTACACCTTC. Translation: CATSRDRAQVHGYTF.

In DNA, the CDR3 is TGTGCCAGCAGCTCCGGGAGTTATGGCGAGCAGTACTTC. This codes for CASSSGSYGEQYF. V gene TRBV3-1 combines with J gene TRBJ2-7; a weak D match, TRBD2 (6 bases). Per germline, CDR1 LGHDT and CDR2 YNNKEL (reference sequence). The CDR3 sequence is 13 residues long. V lost 5 bases, J lost 6 bases, and 14 bases lay in between.

This clonotype occurred a few times. CDR3 protein: CSVEAPPLYF. The CDR3 DNA is TGCAGCGTTGAAGCCCCCCCACTGTACTTC. The chain is built from TRBV29-1 and TRBJ2-5; D not resolved. With 1 base removed from V and 13 bases from J, the gap between germline ends came to 10 bases. The germline gives CDR1 SQVTM, CDR2 ANQGSEA. The CDR3 is 10 residues long.

This chain links TRBV29-1 with TRBJ2-5; tentative D call: TRBD2 (6 bases). Germline CDR1 SQVTM, CDR2 ANQGSEA. The CDR3 consists of 15 residues. Trimming stripped 2 bases from V and 3 bases from J, with 16 bases between. The CDR3 nucleotides read TGCAGCGTTGAATTTTCGGAGGGACCCGAAGAGACCCAGTACTTC. It yields the protein CSVEFSEGPEETQYF. The full variable domain, completed using reference TRBV29-1 and TRBJ2-5, is SAVISQKPSRDICQRGTSLTIQCQVDSQVTMMFWYRQQPGQSLTLIATANQGSEATYESGFVIDKFPISRPNLTFSTLTVSNMSPEDSSIYLCSVEFSEGPEETQYFGPGTRLLVL.

There are a few counts of this clonotype. V gene TRBV6-6 combines with J gene TRBJ2-5, with TRBD2 matching over 9 bases. V trimming: 6 bases; J trimming: 4 bases; junction bases outside the gene matches: 6. This CDR3 has 14 residues. Germline V gene data show CDR1 as MNHNY and CDR2 as SVGAGI (reference sequence). The CDR3 nucleotides are TGTGCCAGCAGCTATAGCGGGAGAGGAGAGACCCAGTACTTC. It specifies CASSYSGRGETQYF.

This clonotype came up a few times. V gene TRBV27 combines with J gene TRBJ2-2, with 7 bases that match TRBD1. The CDR3 loop spans 13 amino acids. The junction had 2 bases not matched to a gene; V was cut back by 6 bases and J by 4 bases. CDR1 is MNHEY and CDR2 is SMNVEV in the germline V gene (reference sequence). DNA of the CDR3: TGTGCCAGCAGCGGGACAGTCACCGGGGAGCTGTTTTTT. This encodes CASSGTVTGELFF.

This clonotype was seen only a few times. J is TRBJ1-5 and V is TRBV7-9; D gene ambiguous. This CDR3 region has 13 residues. The V gene lost 5 bases and the J gene lost 5 bases, with 10 bases spanning the gap. Germline CDR1 is SEHNR and CDR2 is FQNEAQ (reference sequence). The CDR3 DNA reads as TGTGCCAGCAGCCCTCAGAGGGATCAGCCCCAGCATTTT. Its translation is CASSPQRDQPQHF.

The chain uses TRBV3-1 and TRBJ2-5; D gene unclear. The germline gives CDR1 LGHDT, CDR2 YNNKEL (reference sequence). V was cut by 1 base and J by 5 bases, with 11 bases left in between. The CDR3 consists of 14 residues. CDR3: CASSQVTSDETQYF. The CDR3, as DNA: TGTGCCAGCAGCCAAGTTACCAGCGACGAGACCCAGTACTTC.